This TCR beta chain was identified during a study of T cells after yellow fever vaccination. V lost 4 bases and J lost 6; bases outside the gene matches: 7. The CDR3 runs to 14 residues. Per the germline V gene, CDR1 is SQVTM and CDR2 is ANQGSEA. From the 5' RACE reads, TCRdb called clonotypes with MiXCR, one entry per CDR3 protein. Of under 600,000 distinct CDR3 sequences listed, roughly 14% are singletons. This chain joins TRBV29-1 and TRBJ2-7; 12 bases map to TRBD1. The clonotype comes from a man aged 25-45 years who received the YFV17D yellow fever vaccine. The sample was PBMCs, taken on the day of the yellow fever booster vaccination. CDR3 in DNA: TGCAGCGTTGGAGGCGGGACAGGGGGCCCCGAGCAGTACTTC. Protein product: CSVGGGTGGPEQYF.